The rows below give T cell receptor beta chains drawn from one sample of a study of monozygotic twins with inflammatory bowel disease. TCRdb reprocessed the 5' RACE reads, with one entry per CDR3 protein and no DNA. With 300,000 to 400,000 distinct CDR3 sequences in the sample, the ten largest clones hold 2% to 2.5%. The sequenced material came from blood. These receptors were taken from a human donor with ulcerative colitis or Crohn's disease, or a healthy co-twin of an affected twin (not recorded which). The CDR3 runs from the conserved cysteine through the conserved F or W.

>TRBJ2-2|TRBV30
CAWRGQGTGELFF
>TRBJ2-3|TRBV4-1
CASSQVFLSTDTQYF
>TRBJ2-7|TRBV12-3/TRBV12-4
CASSAGTGYEQYF
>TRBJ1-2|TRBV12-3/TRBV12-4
CASSKGLVNYGYTF
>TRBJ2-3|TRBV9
CASSVEVAGSTDTQYF
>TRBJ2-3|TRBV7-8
CASSLTAGTDTQYF
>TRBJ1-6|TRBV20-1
CSLRRGTSSYNSPLHF
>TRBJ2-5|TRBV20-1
CSAGGQETQYF
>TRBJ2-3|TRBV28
CASSHPGTGAGSTDTQYF
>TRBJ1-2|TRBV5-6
CASSRLEVLNYGYTF
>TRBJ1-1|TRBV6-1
CASKRGAQGWSTEAFF
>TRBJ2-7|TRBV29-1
CSVGQSYEQYF
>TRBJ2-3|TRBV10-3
CAISEWDRIVADTQYF
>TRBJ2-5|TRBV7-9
CASSSGQGMVETQYF
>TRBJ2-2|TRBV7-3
CASSSRSLTDSNTGELFF
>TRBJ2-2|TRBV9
CASSGRQGADTGELFF
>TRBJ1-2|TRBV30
CAWSPAWAGRVNYGYTF
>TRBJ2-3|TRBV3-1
CASSPLEPGKTTDTQYF
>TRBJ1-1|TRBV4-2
CASSQGENTEAFF
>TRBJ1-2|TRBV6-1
CASRAGGTRDTF
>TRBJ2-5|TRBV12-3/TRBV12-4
CASNRANQETQYF
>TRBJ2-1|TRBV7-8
CASKLSGSYHNEQFF
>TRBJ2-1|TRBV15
CATSTPLGYNEQFF
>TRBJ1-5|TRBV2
CASTPYSNQPQHF
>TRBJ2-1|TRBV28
CASSFLPQGLAGEASYNEQFF
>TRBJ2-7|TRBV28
CASTPGDLGYEQYF
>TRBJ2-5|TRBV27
CASSLERLETQYF
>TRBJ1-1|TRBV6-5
CASEGRMNTEAFF
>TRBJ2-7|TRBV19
CASKDDRSSYEQYF
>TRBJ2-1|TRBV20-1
CSAMGAGNEQFF
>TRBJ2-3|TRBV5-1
CASSLAGSEDTQYF
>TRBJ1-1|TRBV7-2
CASSPRRGNTEAFF
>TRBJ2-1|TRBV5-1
CASSSQTFQGGNEQFF
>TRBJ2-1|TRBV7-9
CASSPDRAGSNEQFF
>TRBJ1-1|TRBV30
CAWSKLLFPRQGVNTEAFF